The clone carrying this T cell receptor beta chain is labeled medium-sized. The antigen remains unidentified. This sample was taken from a study of immune heterogeneity within non-small cell lung tumors. About the research overall: The composition of the tumors was a few squamous cell carcinomas, 9 to 10 non-squamous carcinomas and 1 not otherwise specified.

With around 0.6 ug used per sample, the template was genomic DNA from bulk tumor. Doctors removed several biopsies from each primary tumor during surgery, keeping them far apart. It was patients with untreated, newly diagnosed non-small cell lung cancer who underwent curative surgery. Multiplex PCR amplified the TCR beta CDR3 region. Its first round ran for 9 to 11 cycles with 32 V and 13 J primers. TCRdb re-derived calls from the multiplex PCR reads in MiXCR, one entry per CDR3 protein. The table has about 4,500 distinct CDR3 sequences, approximately 25% seen once. The germline V gene has CDR1 MGHRA and CDR2 YSYEKL. V shed 4 bases and J shed 7 bases, with 19 bases lying between them. The length of the CDR3 is 16 residues. Findings and limits, study-wide: Most high-frequency T-cell receptor beta clonotypes were specific to a single patient. Each patient's tumor sites shared recurring identical dominant CDR3 beta clonotypes, and individual sites also carried their own high-frequency clones. The correlation between local T-cell clonality and local tumor mutational burden was positive, moderate in strength and statistically significant, with R about 0.35.

This sequence originates from a man aged 60 to 69 with non-small cell lung cancer. The chain links TRBV4-1 to TRBJ1-4; D is perhaps TRBD1 (5 bases). The sample consisted of lung tumor tissue. CDR3 region: CASSRSGGGGGEKLFF. DNA for the CDR3: TGCGCCAGCAGCCGTAGCGGGGGTGGGGGGGGTGAAAAACTGTTTTTT.